This T cell receptor beta chain is from a study of cytomegalovirus exposure and HLA in healthy donors. Using immunoSEQ multiplex PCR, the repertoire was profiled, and TCRdb retains in-frame clones only, with some absent. The profile covers tens of thousands of clones, with 90% to 95% appearing a single time and more than 0.65% taken by the ten largest. The sample taken for sequencing was PBMCs. The TCR sequence derives from a woman in her late teens or twenties in good health and CMV-seronegative.

The CDR3 DNA sequence: TGTGCCAGCAGTCCCTTTGAGGGCAATCAGCCCCAGCATTTT. The encoded protein is CASSPFEGNQPQHF. The chain has TRBV2 and TRBJ1-5; no clear D gene. Trimming took off 5 bases at V and 2 bases at J, with 10 bases between the two ends. Germline values: CDR1 SNHLY, CDR2 FYNNEI. The CDR3 consists of 14 residues.